The 23 T cell receptor beta chains listed next were all sequenced from one sample in a study of cytomegalovirus exposure and HLA in healthy donors. The method was immunoSEQ multiplex PCR; TCRdb's version includes in-frame clones alone and lacks a portion of them. The table has roughly 56,000 clones, 93% seen once. Input material: PBMCs. The receptor source for this set is a woman younger than 30 in good health and CMV-seropositive.

The chain couples TRBV6-1 to TRBJ2-5, with D hard to call. Germline V gives CDR1 MNHNS, CDR2 SASEGT. This CDR3 contains 15 residues. The V end was cut by 4 bases, the J end by 2 bases, with 14 bases between. CDR3 residues: CASSGKTWSQETQYF. DNA of the CDR3: TGTGCCAGCAGTGGGAAAACTTGGAGTCAAGAGACCCAGTACTTC.

V is TRBV14 and J is TRBJ1-3; possible D gene TRBD1, 5 bases. Germline V lookup: CDR1 SGHDN, CDR2 FVKESK. V gave up 0 bases and J gave up 2 bases, with 5 bases separating them. The CDR3 is 14 residues long. The CDR3, as DNA: TGTGCCAGCAGCCAAGACAGGGCTGGAAACACCATATATTTT. Translation gives CASSQDRAGNTIYF. The complete variable domain, with remaining parts taken from reference TRBV14 and TRBJ1-3, reads EAGVTQFPSHSVIEKGQTVTLRCDPISGHDNLYWYRRVMGKEIKFLLHFVKESKQDESGMPNNRFLAERTGGTYSTLKVQPAELEDSGVYFCASSQDRAGNTIYFGEGSWLTVV.

This clone was found once. This chain connects TRBV11-2 to TRBJ2-3; TRBD2 aligns across 9 bases. This CDR3 is 17 amino acids long. The germline V gene encodes CDR1 SGHAT and CDR2 FQNNGV. V lost 2 bases, J lost 4 bases, and 10 bases stayed unmatched. The CDR3 region is CASSLRTGTSSPDTQYF. The CDR3 DNA follows: TGTGCCAGCAGCTTAAGGACCGGGACTAGCTCCCCAGATACGCAGTATTTT.

This sequence joins TRBV7-9 and TRBJ1-4, with D possibly matching TRBD1 (6 bases). The CDR3 runs 15 residues. The germline CDR1 and CDR2 sequences are SEHNR and FQNEAQ (reference sequence). V was cut by 4 bases and J by 5 bases, with 14 bases left in between. The CDR3 sequence is CASSSYRVGNEKLFF. The CDR3 nucleotides are TGTGCCAGCAGCTCATACAGGGTCGGGAATGAAAAACTGTTTTTT. The full variable domain, its missing parts supplied by reference TRBV7-9 and TRBJ1-4, is DTGVSQNPRHKITKRGQNVTFRCDPISEHNRLYWYRQTLGQGPEFLTYFQNEAQLEKSRLLSDRFSAERPKGSFSTLEIQRTEQGDSAMYLCASSSYRVGNEKLFFGSGTQLSVL.

The rearrangement links TRBV10-1 to TRBJ1-1; a weak D match, TRBD1 (6 bases). The CDR3 length is 11 residues. Germline V CDR1 and CDR2: WNHNN, SYGVQD (reference sequence). With 5 bases removed from V and 8 bases from J, the gap between germline ends came to 9 bases. CDR3 sequence (DNA): TGCGCCAGCAGTTCTGACAGGGAAGCTTTCTTT. Translating gives CASSSDREAFF.

V is TRBV4-1 and J is TRBJ1-3; no clear D gene. This CDR3 region has 15 residues. The germline V gene has CDR1 MGHRA and CDR2 YSYEKL. Trimming stripped 5 bases from V and 6 bases from J, with 17 bases between. The CDR3 loop is CASSSKEERVNTIYF. The CDR3 DNA reads as TGCGCCAGCAGCAGCAAGGAGGAAAGAGTAAACACCATATATTTT.

The chain employs TRBV9 and TRBJ2-7, with 8 bases aligning to TRBD1. This CDR3 contains 14 residues. Germline V gene sequence: CDR1 SGDLS, CDR2 YYNGEE. J gave up 3 bases and V 4 bases, and 6 bases lay outside the gene matches. The CDR3 is CASSLGTGRYEQYF. The CDR3 region has the DNA TGTGCCAGCAGCTTAGGGACAGGCCGCTACGAGCAGTACTTC.

CDR3 amino acids: CASSLQGNTEAFF. The CDR3, as DNA: TGCGCCAGCAGCTTACAGGGGAACACTGAAGCTTTCTTT. The rearrangement links TRBV5-1 to TRBJ1-1, with D possibly TRBD1 on 6 matching bases. V dropped 2 bases and J dropped 1 base, with 6 bases sitting between them. From germline, CDR1 is SGHRS and CDR2 YFSETQ. This CDR3 region has 13 residues.

This chain uses TRBV28 with TRBJ1-2; no reliable D call. CDR1 and CDR2 (germline): MDHEN, SYDVKM. V shed 7 bases and J shed 0 bases, with 18 bases lying between them. The CDR3 is made up of 16 amino acids. CDR3 nucleotide sequence: TGTGCCAGCATCGGAATATCAAGAGGGTCTAACTATGGCTACACCTTC. It yields the protein CASIGISRGSNYGYTF.

Only one count was recorded for this clone. V is TRBV7-3 and J is TRBJ2-6; possibly TRBD2 for D (7 bases). The ends were cut back, 6 bases at V and 2 bases at J, with 17 bases in the middle. The germline V gene encodes CDR1 SGHTA and CDR2 FQGTGA. The CDR3 length is 17 residues. The CDR3 DNA reads TGTGCCAGCAGGAATGACGCGGGGGCCACTGGGGCCAACGTCCTGACTTTC. This codes for CASRNDAGATGANVLTF.

The chain has TRBV6-6 and TRBJ2-7; the D gene is possibly TRBD1 (6 bases). Trimming shortened V by 2 bases and J by 1 base, and 12 bases separated the two germline ends. Germline V gene lookup returns CDR1 MNHNY and CDR2 SVGAGI (reference sequence). The CDR3 is 15 amino acids. CDR3 amino acids: CASSYGGPPSYEQYF. The CDR3 bases are TGTGCCAGCAGTTACGGGGGCCCCCCTTCCTACGAGCAGTACTTC.

The V call is TRBV7-8, the J call TRBJ1-2; the match to TRBD1 covers 7 bases. Trimming at V came to 1 base and at J to 3 bases, leaving 8 bases not matched to a gene. Germline CDR1 SGHVS, CDR2 FQNEAQ. The CDR3 is made up of 16 amino acids. CDR3: CASSLVDGTDDYGYTF. The DNA for the CDR3 is TGTGCCAGCAGCTTAGTAGATGGGACAGACGACTATGGCTACACCTTC. The full variable domain, with the rest looked up from reference TRBV7-8 and TRBJ1-2, is GAGVSQSPRYKVAKRGQDVALRCDPISGHVSLFWYQQALGQGPEFLTYFQNEAQLDKSGLPSDRFFAERPEGSVSTLKIQRTQQEDSAVYLCASSLVDGTDDYGYTFGSGTRLTVV.

V usage is TRBV5-4 and J usage is TRBJ2-7, with 9 bases identical to TRBD2. CDR1 is SGHNT, CDR2 YYREEE, per germline (reference sequence). The CDR3 covers 13 residues. V shed 4 bases, J shed 5 bases, and the junction held 4 bases outside the gene matches. CDR3 nucleotides: TGTGCCAGCAGCCGCGGGGGGGTTAACGAGCAGTACTTC. Residues: CASSRGGVNEQYF. The entire variable domain, with the rest obtained from reference TRBV5-4 and TRBJ2-7, is as follows: ETGVTQSPTHLIKTRGQQVTLRCSSQSGHNTVSWYQQALGQGPQFIFQYYREEENGRGNFPPRFSGLQFPNYSSELNVNALELDDSALYLCASSRGGVNEQYFGPGTRLTVT.

The rearrangement joins TRBV2 to TRBJ1-2; D possibly corresponds to TRBD1 (5 bases). With 8 bases removed from V and 0 bases from J, the gap between germline ends came to 22 bases. Germline V gene lookup returns CDR1 SNHLY and CDR2 FYNNEI. The CDR3 loop spans 17 amino acids. CDR3 loop: CASSPAGGWDPNYGYTF. The CDR3 nucleotides read TGTGCCAGCTCTCCGGCGGGGGGGTGGGACCCTAACTATGGCTACACCTTC.

The chain carries TRBV6-6 and TRBJ2-7; D ambiguous. Germline assignment: CDR1 MNHNY and CDR2 SVGAGI (reference sequence). V dropped 5 bases and J dropped 4 bases, with 6 bases sitting between them. CDR3 length equals 11 residues. CDR3 DNA: TGTGCCAGCAGTCGTCAGTACGAGCAGTACTTC. Translation gives CASSRQYEQYF.

The chain joins TRBV25-1 to TRBJ2-7; D is uncertain. The germline V gene encodes CDR1 MGHDK and CDR2 SYGVNS. CDR3 length: 11 residues. Trimming removed 6 bases from V and 0 bases from J, with 3 bases in between. CDR3 DNA sequence: TGTGCCAGCAGCCACTCCTACGAGCAGTACTTC. It specifies CASSHSYEQYF.

The CDR3 nucleotides are TGTGCCAGTAGGACTCAGGGGGCCGCGGGTTCACCCCTCCACTTT. Encoded protein: CASRTQGAAGSPLHF. The V gene is TRBV19, the J gene TRBJ1-6; 8 positions agree with TRBD1. This CDR3 spans 15 amino acids. Germline-derived CDR1 and CDR2 are LNHDA and SQIVND (reference sequence). V was clipped by 6 bases and J by 9 bases; unmatched bases: 10.

The chain has TRBV10-3 and TRBJ1-1; no reliable D call. V was cut by 7 bases and J by 0 bases, with 9 bases left in between. The CDR3 totals 13 residues. The germline gives CDR1 ENHRY, CDR2 SYGVKD. CDR3 bases: TGTGCCATCATGGCAGGTATGAACACTGAAGCTTTCTTT. Residues: CAIMAGMNTEAFF.

The chain links TRBV7-6 to TRBJ1-1; D remains ambiguous. Trimming took off 1 base at V and 1 base at J, with 7 bases between the two ends. The CDR3 runs to 14 residues. The V gene's germline CDR1 is SGHVS and CDR2 FNYEAQ. The DNA of the CDR3 is TGTGCCAGCAGCTTAGTTACGGGGAACACTGAAGCTTTCTTT. It translates to CASSLVTGNTEAFF.

The genes are TRBV10-2 and TRBJ2-5; TRBD2 matches 8 bases. The junction had 5 bases not matched to a gene; V was cut back by 5 bases and J by 3 bases. From germline, CDR1 is WSHSY and CDR2 SAAADI. CDR3 length: 14 residues. CDR3 sequence: CASSRKLAEETQYF. CDR3 DNA sequence: TGCGCCAGCAGTCGTAAACTAGCGGAAGAGACCCAGTACTTC.

The genes are TRBV14 and TRBJ1-4, with D maybe TRBD1 (5 bases). Germline V gene lookup returns CDR1 SGHDN and CDR2 FVKESK. Trimming pared 4 bases from V and 8 bases from J, leaving 20 bases between. This CDR3 is 16 amino acids long. CDR3 residues: CASSPTYSTRGEKLFF. In DNA, the CDR3 is TGTGCCAGCAGCCCTACTTACAGTACCCGGGGGGAAAAACTGTTTTTT.

The chain joins TRBV9 to TRBJ2-1; the D gene is possibly TRBD2 (5 bases). This CDR3 is built from 16 residues. Germline CDR1 is SGDLS and CDR2 is YYNGEE. The V end lost 3 bases, the J end lost 7 bases, and 20 bases lay between the germline ends. The CDR3 is CASSGETFRQRNEQFF. The CDR3 DNA is TGTGCCAGCAGCGGGGAGACATTTAGACAAAGAAATGAGCAGTTCTTC.

V gene TRBV6-5 combines with J gene TRBJ2-7; weak D call: TRBD1 (5 bases). Germline-derived CDR1 and CDR2 are MNHEY and SVGAGI. CDR3 length: 12 residues. The CDR3 sequence: CSTQQLNQGEYF. The CDR3 DNA reads as TGTTCAACCCAGCAGTTAAATCAGGGCGAGTACTTC.